Shown below are 11 T cell receptor beta chains from a single sample sequenced in a study of cytomegalovirus exposure and HLA in healthy donors. With 60 Vbeta and 13 Jbeta primers, the PCR was carried out. Sequencing was performed with immunoSEQ multiplex PCR; in TCRdb, only in-frame clones are kept and a portion is missing. The sample consists of about 110,000 clones, just under 70% of them appearing once. The sequenced sample consisted of PBMCs. The receptor set was obtained from a woman aged 65 to 85 in good health and CMV-seropositive.

The V and J genes are TRBV4-2 and TRBJ2-7; 10 positions match TRBD2. The germline V gene has CDR1 LGHNA and CDR2 YNFKEQ. This CDR3 has 13 amino acids. Trimming removed 1 base from V and 6 bases from J; junction bases left unmatched: 0. This CDR3 reads CASSQVAGGEQYF. CDR3 nucleotides: TGTGCCAGCAGCCAAGTAGCGGGGGGCGAGCAGTACTTC.

This clone was seen more than once but under ten times. V is TRBV18 and J is TRBJ1-2; D unclear. V was pared by 2 bases and J by 0 bases, with 7 bases between. This CDR3 region has 14 residues. CDR1 KGHSH and CDR2 LQKENI come from the germline V gene. The CDR3, as DNA: TGTGCCAGCTCACCAGGCAAAGCTAACTATGGCTACACCTTC. Translating it yields CASSPGKANYGYTF.

This clone came up a few times. This rearrangement joins TRBV6-5 to TRBJ2-2; D is perhaps TRBD1 (5 bases). The germline gives CDR1 MNHEY, CDR2 SVGAGI. The CDR3 has 14 amino acids. The V end was cut by 2 bases, the J end by 6 bases, with 10 bases between. As DNA, the CDR3 is TGTGCCAGCAGTTACGCAGGGTTTGCCGGGGAGCTGTTTTTT. It specifies CASSYAGFAGELFF.

This clone appeared a few times. This chain joins TRBV11-2 and TRBJ1-1; no clear D. This CDR3 is 13 amino acids long. From germline, CDR1 is SGHAT and CDR2 FQNNGV. Trimming removed 1 base at V and 7 bases at J, with 10 bases between. In DNA, the CDR3 is TGTGCCAGCAGCTTAGGTGGCGGGGTTGAAGCTTTCTTT. It encodes CASSLGGGVEAFF. Filled out from reference TRBV11-2 and TRBJ1-1, the complete variable domain reads EAGVAQSPRYKIIEKRQSVAFWCNPISGHATLYWYQQILGQGPKLLIQFQNNGVVDDSQLPKDRFSAERLKGVDSTLKIQPAKLEDSAVYLCASSLGGGVEAFFGQGTRLTVV.

The V gene is TRBV5-6, the J gene TRBJ2-5; 8 bases fit TRBD2. CDR1 and CDR2 (germline): SGHDT, YYEEEE. After removal of 6 bases from V and 4 bases from J, the junction contained 8 bases not matched to a gene. The CDR3 is 14 residues long. CDR3 DNA sequence: TGTGCCAGCATACTCGGGGGGGCCGTAGAGACCCAGTACTTC. The encoded protein is CASILGGAVETQYF. Drawing the rest from reference TRBV5-6 and TRBJ2-5, the complete variable domain is DAGVTQSPTHLIKTRGQQVTLRCSPKSGHDTVSWYQQALGQGPQFIFQYYEEEERQRGNFPDRFSGHQFPNYSSELNVNALLLGDSALYLCASILGGAVETQYFGPGTRLLVL.

The chain recombines TRBV2 with TRBJ1-2; TRBD1 is a possible D gene (6 bases). Germline V CDR1 and CDR2: SNHLY, FYNNEI. Trimming took off 3 bases at V and 2 bases at J, with 16 bases between the two ends. The CDR3 consists of 16 residues. This CDR3 is CASSEIQGIPNYGYTF. The CDR3 bases are TGTGCCAGCAGTGAGATACAGGGAATCCCGAACTATGGCTACACCTTC.

V and J are TRBV5-1 and TRBJ2-7; D is perhaps TRBD1 (6 bases). The germline CDR1 and CDR2 sequences are SGHRS and YFSETQ. Trimming cost V 3 bases and J 0 bases, with 10 bases left between them. CDR3 length: 14 residues. In DNA form, the CDR3 reads TGCGCCAGCAGCTCGGGACACAACTCCTACGAGCAGTACTTC. Translation gives CASSSGHNSYEQYF.

Ten or more counts support this clone. This chain connects TRBV18 to TRBJ1-4; 7 bases align to TRBD1. The CDR3 covers 18 residues. CDR1 KGHSH and CDR2 LQKENI come from the germline V gene. Trimming removed 0 bases from V and 5 bases from J; junction bases left unmatched: 12. For the CDR3, the DNA is TGTGCCAGCTCACCACCGTTTGGCGGCACAGGGGTCAATGAAAAACTGTTTTTT. Protein sequence: CASSPPFGGTGVNEKLFF. Supplemented by reference TRBV18 and TRBJ1-4, the full variable domain reads NAGVMQNPRHLVRRRGQEARLRCSPMKGHSHVYWYRQLPEEGLKFMVYLQKENIIDESGMPKERFSAEFPKEGPSILRIQQVVRGDSAAYFCASSPPFGGTGVNEKLFFGSGTQLSVL.

This chain links TRBV7-2 with TRBJ1-1; tentative D call: TRBD1 (6 bases). Germline V gene sequence: CDR1 SGHTA, CDR2 FQGNSA. This CDR3 is 14 amino acids long. Trimming shortened V by 1 base and J by 7 bases, and 13 bases separated the two germline ends. Here the CDR3 reads CASSLVGGRSEAFF. CDR3 DNA: TGTGCCAGCAGCTTAGTGGGGGGGCGGAGTGAAGCTTTCTTT.

The chain recombines TRBV5-1 with TRBJ1-5, with 8 bases identical to TRBD1. The V and J ends lost 4 bases and 6 bases, in that order; junction bases with no gene match: 6. CDR3 size: 14 residues. Germline V gene lookup returns CDR1 SGHRS and CDR2 YFSETQ. The CDR3, as DNA: TGCGCCAGCAGCGACGGACAGGGTGGTCAGCCCCAGCATTTT. Residues: CASSDGQGGQPQHF. The whole variable domain, filled in from reference TRBV5-1 and TRBJ1-5, reads KAGVTQTPRYLIKTRGQQVTLSCSPISGHRSVSWYQQTPGQGLQFLFEYFSETQRNKGNFPGRFSGRQFSNSRSEMNVSTLELGDSALYLCASSDGQGGQPQHFGDGTRLSIL.

The J gene is TRBJ1-4, the V gene TRBV7-2, with 9 bases that match TRBD1. CDR1 is SGHTA and CDR2 is FQGNSA in the germline V gene. The CDR3 spans 14 residues. With V trimmed by 1 base and J by 10 bases, 4 bases remained unmatched. CDR3 sequence reads: CASSLGQGEGKLFF. As DNA, the CDR3 is TGTGCCAGCAGCTTAGGACAGGGGGAGGGAAAACTGTTTTTT.